This TCR beta chain emerged from a study of blood T cell repertoires in COVID-19. Study-wide background: Sources were T cells, B-cell-depleted T cells, or PBMCs; the material itself was cDNA or gDNA.

CDR3 size: 19 residues. With 0 bases removed from V and 0 bases from J, the gap between germline ends came to 15 bases. Germline-derived CDR1 and CDR2 are LGHNA and YNFKEQ. Profiling relied on immunoSEQ multiplex PCR, and the TCRdb table lists in-frame clones only, not all of them. The table has 250,000 or so clones, approximately 89% seen once. Donors were grouped by their self-reported clinical history. The sequence was collected from a man between 35 and 55 years old who had been exposed to COVID-19. This chain uses TRBV4-2 with TRBJ1-6; tentatively, D is TRBD1 (5 bases). Source material: PBMCs or T cells enriched from blood (not recorded which). The CDR3 loop reads CASSQDQGRGSSYNSPLHF. CDR3 nucleotide sequence: TGTGCCAGCAGCCAAGATCAGGGCCGGGGGAGCTCCTATAATTCACCCCTCCACTTT.